These 15 T cell receptor beta chains were sequenced from one sample in a study of neoadjuvant nivolumab and ipilimumab in lung cancer. The assay was immunoSEQ multiplex PCR, and TCRdb's table has in-frame clones only and misses some. The sample includes about 3,800 clones, 88% of them seen just once. Here the sequenced sample was adjacent normal lung tissue, taken after neoadjuvant nivolumab, alone or with ipilimumab, at or shortly before surgery. Every receptor here comes from an adult with non-small cell lung cancer.

The chain couples TRBV11-2 to TRBJ2-7, with 9 bases fitting TRBD2. The J segment lost 7 bases and the V segment lost 6 bases, leaving 10 bases of the junction unmatched. CDR1 is SGHAT and CDR2 is FQNNGV in the germline V gene. The CDR3 covers 14 residues. For the CDR3, the DNA is TGTGCCAGCAGTCCAGCGGGAGGCCGCGGGGAGCAGTACTTC. Translation: CASSPAGGRGEQYF.

V usage is TRBV10-3 and J usage is TRBJ2-7; 9 bases align to TRBD2. Germline lookup yields CDR1 ENHRY and CDR2 SYGVKD. The junction had 5 bases not matched to a gene; V was cut back by 6 bases and J by 2 bases. The CDR3 runs to 14 residues. Written as DNA, the CDR3 is TGTGCCATCAGGGCGGGAGGGACCACCTACGAGCAGTACTTC. Its translation is CAIRAGGTTYEQYF.

The V call is TRBV6-1, the J call TRBJ2-7, with unresolved D. The CDR3 covers 11 residues. CDR1 is MNHNS and CDR2 is SASEGT in the germline V gene. Trimming took off 8 bases at V and 4 bases at J, with 9 bases between the two ends. The CDR3 DNA follows: TGTGCCAGCTCGGGTAGATACGAGCAGTACTTC. Translating gives CASSGRYEQYF.

This clone came up once. This chain uses TRBV7-2 with TRBJ1-2; D call uncertain. Per germline, CDR1 SGHTA and CDR2 FQGNSA. The CDR3 is made up of 16 amino acids. Trimming pared 5 bases from V and 7 bases from J, leaving 23 bases between. For the CDR3, the DNA is TGTGCCAGCAGCCAACCCTTCAGCCAACACCGGGGTGGCTACACCTTC. Its translation is CASSQPFSQHRGGYTF.

The chain recombines TRBV7-6 with TRBJ1-5, with no clear D. Germline assignment: CDR1 SGHVS and CDR2 FNYEAQ. This CDR3 has 14 residues. Deletions cut 5 bases from V and 2 bases from J, with 10 bases between. CDR3 protein: CASSEGGGNQPQHF. DNA for the CDR3: TGTGCCAGCAGCGAAGGTGGAGGCAATCAGCCCCAGCATTTT. The full variable domain, with the rest looked up from reference TRBV7-6 and TRBJ1-5, is GAGVSQSPRYKVTKRGQDVALRCDPISGHVSLYWYRQALGQGPEFLTYFNYEAQQDKSGLPNDRFSAERPEGSISTLTIQRTEQRDSAMYRCASSEGGGNQPQHFGDGTRLSIL.

The chain's CDR3 is CASRSRSRDYGYTF. CDR3 nucleotide sequence: TGTGCCAGCAGATCTCGCTCCAGGGACTATGGCTACACCTTC. The chain joins TRBV28 to TRBJ1-2; maybe TRBD1 (5 bases). Trimming took off 6 bases at V and 3 bases at J, with 14 bases between the two ends. The CDR3 is 14 amino acids. Germline CDR1 reads MDHEN; CDR2 reads SYDVKM.

The chain has TRBV4-1 and TRBJ1-5; the D is unclear. The V gene lost 1 base and the J gene lost 3 bases, with 13 bases spanning the gap. Germline lookup yields CDR1 MGHRA and CDR2 YSYEKL. This CDR3 spans 16 amino acids. CDR3: CASSQGSGISNQPQHF. CDR3 DNA sequence: TGCGCCAGCAGCCAAGGTTCCGGGATTTCCAATCAGCCCCAGCATTTT.

V is TRBV5-6 and J is TRBJ2-7, with a tentative D call TRBD1 (5 bases). Trimming stripped 2 bases from V and 3 bases from J, with 15 bases between. CDR1 is SGHDT, CDR2 YYEEEE, per germline. This CDR3 region has 15 residues. CDR3 bases: TGTGCCAGCAGCTTACAGGTCTTTGCTGGCTACGAGCAGTACTTC. As protein: CASSLQVFAGYEQYF.

V is TRBV29-1 and J is TRBJ1-2; a weak D match, TRBD1 (6 bases). CDR3 length: 11 amino acids. Trimming removed 6 bases from V and 8 bases from J, with 13 bases in between. Germline V lookup: CDR1 SQVTM, CDR2 ANQGSEA. CDR3 coding DNA: TGCAGCGTCGCAACAGGGATCGGCTACACCTTC. Translated: CSVATGIGYTF.

V gene TRBV29-1 combines with J gene TRBJ2-5; D not certain. CDR3 length: 13 amino acids. The germline V gene has CDR1 SQVTM and CDR2 ANQGSEA. V lost 4 bases and J lost 4, with 13 bases in between. This chain's CDR3 is CSVGRPERETQYF. The CDR3 nucleotides read TGCAGCGTTGGACGGCCCGAGAGAGAGACCCAGTACTTC.

J is TRBJ2-7 and V is TRBV5-1; D may be TRBD1 (7 bases). This CDR3 region has 15 residues. Trimming took off 4 bases at V and 0 bases at J, with 14 bases between the two ends. The germline V gene has CDR1 SGHRS and CDR2 YFSETQ. The CDR3 loop is CASSPQGGASYEQYF. The CDR3 region has the DNA TGCGCCAGCAGCCCGCAGGGGGGCGCCTCCTACGAGCAGTACTTC.

The genes are TRBV10-3 and TRBJ2-6, with 7 bases fitting TRBD2. The length of the CDR3 is 15 residues. Germline CDR1 ENHRY, CDR2 SYGVKD. V lost 5 bases to trimming and J lost 1 base; unmatched junction nucleotides: 2. In nucleotides, the CDR3 is TGTGCCATCAGTCCAGCGGGGTCTGGGGCCAACGTCCTGACTTTC. It encodes CAISPAGSGANVLTF.

This chain joins TRBV6-4 and TRBJ2-2; 10 nucleotides agree with TRBD2. The CDR3 length is 14 residues. Germline values: CDR1 MRHNA, CDR2 SNTAGT. The J segment lost 3 bases and the V segment lost 5 bases, leaving 0 bases of the junction unmatched. CDR3 region: CASSSGRDTGELFF. The CDR3 nucleotides are TGTGCCAGCAGTAGCGGGAGGGACACCGGGGAGCTGTTTTTT.

This clone was recorded once. V usage is TRBV29-1 and J usage is TRBJ1-2; TRBD1 agrees at 8 bases. V shed 6 bases, J shed 4 bases, and the junction held 10 bases outside the gene matches. The CDR3 is made up of 14 amino acids. Germline lookup yields CDR1 SQVTM and CDR2 ANQGSEA. The CDR3 nucleotides read TGCAGCGTGACGGGACAGGACGGTAGCTATGGCTACACCTTC. This encodes CSVTGQDGSYGYTF.

CDR3 in DNA: TGTGCCAGCTCACCACCACACGTTGGGGCAGATACGCAGTATTTT. Translating it yields CASSPPHVGADTQYF. J is TRBJ2-3 and V is TRBV18; no clear D. This CDR3 region has 15 residues. CDR1 KGHSH and CDR2 LQKENI come from the germline V gene. V dropped 0 bases and J dropped 4 bases, with 11 bases sitting between them. The whole variable domain, remainder taken from reference TRBV18 and TRBJ2-3, is NAGVMQNPRHLVRRRGQEARLRCSPMKGHSHVYWYRQLPEEGLKFMVYLQKENIIDESGMPKERFSAEFPKEGPSILRIQQVVRGDSAAYFCASSPPHVGADTQYFGPGTRLTVL.